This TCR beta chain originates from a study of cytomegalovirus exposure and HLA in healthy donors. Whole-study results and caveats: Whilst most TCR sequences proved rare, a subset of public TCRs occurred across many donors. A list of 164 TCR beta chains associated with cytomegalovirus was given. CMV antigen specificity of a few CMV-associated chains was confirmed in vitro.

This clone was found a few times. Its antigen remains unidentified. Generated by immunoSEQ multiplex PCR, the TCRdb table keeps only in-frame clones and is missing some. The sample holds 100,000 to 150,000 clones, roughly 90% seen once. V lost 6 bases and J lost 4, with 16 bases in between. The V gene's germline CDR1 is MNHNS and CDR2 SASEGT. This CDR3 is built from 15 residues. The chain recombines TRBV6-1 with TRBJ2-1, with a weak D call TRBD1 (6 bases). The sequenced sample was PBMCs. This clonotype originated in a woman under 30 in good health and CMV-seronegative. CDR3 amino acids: CASREQGSGYNEQFF. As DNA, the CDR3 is TGTGCCAGCAGGGAACAGGGTAGTGGGTACAATGAGCAGTTCTTC.